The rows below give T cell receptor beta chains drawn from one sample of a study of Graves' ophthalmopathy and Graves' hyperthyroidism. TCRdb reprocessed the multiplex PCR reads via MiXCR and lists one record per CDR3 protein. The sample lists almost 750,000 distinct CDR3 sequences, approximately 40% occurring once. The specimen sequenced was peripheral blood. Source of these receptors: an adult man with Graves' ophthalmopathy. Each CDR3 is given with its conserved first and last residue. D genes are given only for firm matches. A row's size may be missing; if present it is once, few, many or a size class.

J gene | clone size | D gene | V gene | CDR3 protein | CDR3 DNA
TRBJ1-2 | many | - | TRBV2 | CASSEADRYYGYTF | TGTGCCAGCAGTGAAGCGGACCGGTACTATGGCTACACCTTC
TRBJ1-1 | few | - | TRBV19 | CASSESAGTGEAFF | TGTGCCAGCAGTGAATCGGCCGGAACGGGTGAAGCTTTCTTT
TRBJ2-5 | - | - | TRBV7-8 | CASSLGVTGRETQYF | TGTGCCAGCAGCTTAGGGGTAACAGGCCGGGAGACCCAGTACTTC
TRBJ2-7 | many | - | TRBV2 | CASRAGTSYEQYF | TGTGCCAGCAGAGCCGGGACGTCCTACGAGCAGTACTTC
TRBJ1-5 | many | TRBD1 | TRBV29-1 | CSVESGGYIHF | TGCAGCGTTGAATCAGGGGGGTATATCCATTTT
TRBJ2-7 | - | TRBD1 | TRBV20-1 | CSANQGVTYEQYF | TGCAGTGCTAACCAGGGGGTTACCTACGAGCAGTACTTC
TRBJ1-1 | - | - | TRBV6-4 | CASSLLWTEAFF | TGTGCCAGCAGCCTCCTGTGGACTGAAGCTTTCTTT
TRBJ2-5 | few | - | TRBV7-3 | CASSLGNTGETQYF | TGTGCCAGCAGCTTGGGTAACACCGGGGAGACCCAGTACTTC
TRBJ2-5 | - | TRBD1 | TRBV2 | CASSHWDRGEGQETQYF | TGTGCCAGCAGCCACTGGGACAGGGGCGAGGGCCAGGAGACCCAGTACTTC
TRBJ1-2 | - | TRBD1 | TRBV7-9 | CASSAGQGLGYTF | TGTGCCAGCAGCGCGGGACAGGGTCTTGGCTACACCTTC
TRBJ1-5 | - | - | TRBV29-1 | CSVGGPGDQPQHF | TGCAGCGTTGGGGGTCCAGGAGACCAGCCCCAGCATTTT
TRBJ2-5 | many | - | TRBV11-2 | CASSLEGDTQYF | TGTGCCAGCAGCTTAGAAGGCGATACCCAGTACTTC
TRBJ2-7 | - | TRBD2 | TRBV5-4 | CASSPRGVSHSEQYF | TGTGCCAGCAGCCCGCGGGGGGTCTCCCATTCCGAGCAGTACTTC
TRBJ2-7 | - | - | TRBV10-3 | CASRGGDGTAAYEQYF | TGTGCCAGCAGGGGGGGAGACGGGACAGCCGCCTACGAGCAGTACTTC
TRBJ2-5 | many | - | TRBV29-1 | CSGTQTGRGTQYF | TGCAGCGGGACGCAGACGGGACGGGGGACCCAGTACTTC
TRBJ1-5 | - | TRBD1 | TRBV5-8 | CASSLSGQGYQPQHF | TGTGCCAGCAGCTTATCCGGACAGGGGTATCAGCCCCAGCATTTT
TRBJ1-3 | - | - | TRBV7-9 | CASSLVHISASEGHTIYF | TGTGCCAGCAGCTTAGTTCATATTTCGGCCTCCGAAGGACACACCATATATTTT